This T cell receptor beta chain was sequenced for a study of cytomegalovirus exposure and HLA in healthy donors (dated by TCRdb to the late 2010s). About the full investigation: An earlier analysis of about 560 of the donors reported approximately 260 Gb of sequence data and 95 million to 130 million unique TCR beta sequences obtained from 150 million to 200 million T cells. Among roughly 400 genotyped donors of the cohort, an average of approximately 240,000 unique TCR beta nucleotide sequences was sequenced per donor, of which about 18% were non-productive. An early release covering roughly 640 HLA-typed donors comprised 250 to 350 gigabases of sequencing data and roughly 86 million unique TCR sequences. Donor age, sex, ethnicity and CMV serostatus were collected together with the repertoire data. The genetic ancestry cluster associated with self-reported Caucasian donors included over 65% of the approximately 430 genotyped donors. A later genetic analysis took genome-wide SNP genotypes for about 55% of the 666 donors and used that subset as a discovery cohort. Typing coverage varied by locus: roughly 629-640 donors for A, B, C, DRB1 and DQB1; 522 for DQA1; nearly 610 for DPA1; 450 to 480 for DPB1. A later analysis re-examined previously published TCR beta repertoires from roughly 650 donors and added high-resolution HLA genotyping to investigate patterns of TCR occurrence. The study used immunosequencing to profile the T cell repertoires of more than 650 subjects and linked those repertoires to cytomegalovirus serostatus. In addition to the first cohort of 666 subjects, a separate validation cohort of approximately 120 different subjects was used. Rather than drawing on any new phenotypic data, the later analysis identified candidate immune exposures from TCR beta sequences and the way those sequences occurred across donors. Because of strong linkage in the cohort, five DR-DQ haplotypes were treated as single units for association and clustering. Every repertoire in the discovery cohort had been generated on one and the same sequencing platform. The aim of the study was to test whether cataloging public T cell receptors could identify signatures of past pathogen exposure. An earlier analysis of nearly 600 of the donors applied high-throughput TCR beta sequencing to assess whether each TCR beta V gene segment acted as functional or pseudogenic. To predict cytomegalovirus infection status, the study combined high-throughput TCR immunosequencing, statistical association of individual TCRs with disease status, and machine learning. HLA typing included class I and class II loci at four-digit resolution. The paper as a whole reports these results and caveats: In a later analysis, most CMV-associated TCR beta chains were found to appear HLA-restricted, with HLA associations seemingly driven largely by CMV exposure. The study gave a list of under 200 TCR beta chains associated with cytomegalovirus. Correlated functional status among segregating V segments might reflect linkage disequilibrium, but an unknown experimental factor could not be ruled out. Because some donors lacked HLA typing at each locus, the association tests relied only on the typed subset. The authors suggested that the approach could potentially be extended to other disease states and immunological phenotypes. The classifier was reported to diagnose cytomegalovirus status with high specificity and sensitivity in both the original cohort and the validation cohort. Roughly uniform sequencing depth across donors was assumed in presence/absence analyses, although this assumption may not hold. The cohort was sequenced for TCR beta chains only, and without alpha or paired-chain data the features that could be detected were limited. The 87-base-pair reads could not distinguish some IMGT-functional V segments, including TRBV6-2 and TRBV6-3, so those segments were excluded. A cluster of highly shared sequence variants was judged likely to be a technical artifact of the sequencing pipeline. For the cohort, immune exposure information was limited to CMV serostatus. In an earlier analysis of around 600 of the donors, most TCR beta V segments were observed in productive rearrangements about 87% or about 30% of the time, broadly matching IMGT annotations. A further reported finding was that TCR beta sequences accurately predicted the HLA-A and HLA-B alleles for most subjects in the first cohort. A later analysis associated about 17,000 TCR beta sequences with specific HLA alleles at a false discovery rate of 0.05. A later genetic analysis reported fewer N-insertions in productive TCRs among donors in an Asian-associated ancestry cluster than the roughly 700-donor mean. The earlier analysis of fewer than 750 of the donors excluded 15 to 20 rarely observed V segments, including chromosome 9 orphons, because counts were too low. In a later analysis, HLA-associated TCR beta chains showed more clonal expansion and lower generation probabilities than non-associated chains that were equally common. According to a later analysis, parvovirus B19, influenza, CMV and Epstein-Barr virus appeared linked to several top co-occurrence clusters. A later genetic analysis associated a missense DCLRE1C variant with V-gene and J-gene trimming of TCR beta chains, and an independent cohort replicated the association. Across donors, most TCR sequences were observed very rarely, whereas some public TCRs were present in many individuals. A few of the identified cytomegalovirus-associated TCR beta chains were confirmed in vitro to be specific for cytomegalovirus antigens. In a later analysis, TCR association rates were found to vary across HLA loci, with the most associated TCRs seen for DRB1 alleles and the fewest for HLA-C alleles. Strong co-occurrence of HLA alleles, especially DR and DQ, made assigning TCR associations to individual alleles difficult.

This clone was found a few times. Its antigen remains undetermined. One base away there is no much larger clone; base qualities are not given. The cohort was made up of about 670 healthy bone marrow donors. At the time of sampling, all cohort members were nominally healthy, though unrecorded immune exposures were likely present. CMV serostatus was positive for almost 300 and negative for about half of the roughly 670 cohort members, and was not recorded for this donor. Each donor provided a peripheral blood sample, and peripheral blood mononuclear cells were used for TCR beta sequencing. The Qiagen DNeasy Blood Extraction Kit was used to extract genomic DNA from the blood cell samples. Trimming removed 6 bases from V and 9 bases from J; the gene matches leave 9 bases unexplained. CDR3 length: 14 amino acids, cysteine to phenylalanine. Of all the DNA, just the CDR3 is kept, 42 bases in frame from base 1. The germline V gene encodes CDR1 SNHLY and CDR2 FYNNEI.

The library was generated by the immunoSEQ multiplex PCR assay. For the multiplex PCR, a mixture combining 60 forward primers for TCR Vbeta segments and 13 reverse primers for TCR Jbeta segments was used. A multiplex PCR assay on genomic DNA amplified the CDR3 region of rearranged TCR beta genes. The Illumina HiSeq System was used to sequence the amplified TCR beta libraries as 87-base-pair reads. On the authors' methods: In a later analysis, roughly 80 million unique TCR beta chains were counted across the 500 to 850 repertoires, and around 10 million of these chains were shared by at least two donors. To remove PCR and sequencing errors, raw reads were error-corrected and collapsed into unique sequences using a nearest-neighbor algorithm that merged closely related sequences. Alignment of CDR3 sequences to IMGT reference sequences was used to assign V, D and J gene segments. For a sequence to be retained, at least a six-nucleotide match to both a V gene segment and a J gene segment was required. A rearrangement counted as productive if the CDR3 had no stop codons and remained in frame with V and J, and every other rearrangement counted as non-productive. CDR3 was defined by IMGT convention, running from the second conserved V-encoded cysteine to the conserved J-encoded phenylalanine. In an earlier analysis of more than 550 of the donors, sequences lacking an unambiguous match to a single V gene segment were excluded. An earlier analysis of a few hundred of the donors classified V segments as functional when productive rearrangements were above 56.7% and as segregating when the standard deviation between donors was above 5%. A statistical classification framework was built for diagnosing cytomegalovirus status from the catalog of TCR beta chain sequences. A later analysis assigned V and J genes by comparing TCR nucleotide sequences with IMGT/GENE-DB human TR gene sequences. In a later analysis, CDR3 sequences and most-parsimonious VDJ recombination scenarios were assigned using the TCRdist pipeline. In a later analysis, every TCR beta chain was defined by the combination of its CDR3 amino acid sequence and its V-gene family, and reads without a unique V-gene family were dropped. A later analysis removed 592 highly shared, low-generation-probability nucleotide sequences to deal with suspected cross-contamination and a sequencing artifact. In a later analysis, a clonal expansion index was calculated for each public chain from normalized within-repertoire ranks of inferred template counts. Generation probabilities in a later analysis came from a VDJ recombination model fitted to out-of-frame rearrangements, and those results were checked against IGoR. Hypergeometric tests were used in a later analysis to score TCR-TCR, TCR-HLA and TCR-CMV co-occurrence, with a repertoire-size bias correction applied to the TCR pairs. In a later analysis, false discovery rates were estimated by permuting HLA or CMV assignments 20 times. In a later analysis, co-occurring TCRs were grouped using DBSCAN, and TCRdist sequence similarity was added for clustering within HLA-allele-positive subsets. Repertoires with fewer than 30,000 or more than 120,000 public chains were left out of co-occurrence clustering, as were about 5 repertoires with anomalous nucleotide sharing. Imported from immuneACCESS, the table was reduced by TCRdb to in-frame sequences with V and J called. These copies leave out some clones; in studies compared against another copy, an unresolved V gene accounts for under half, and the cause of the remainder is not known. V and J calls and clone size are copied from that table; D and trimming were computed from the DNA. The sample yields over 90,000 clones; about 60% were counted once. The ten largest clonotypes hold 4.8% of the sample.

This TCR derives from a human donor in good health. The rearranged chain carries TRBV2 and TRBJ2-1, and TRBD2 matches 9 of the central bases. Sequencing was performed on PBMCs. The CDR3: CASRGREGRPEQFF. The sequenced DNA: TGTGCCAGCAGAGGGCGGGAGGGCCGTCCTGAGCAGTTCTTC.